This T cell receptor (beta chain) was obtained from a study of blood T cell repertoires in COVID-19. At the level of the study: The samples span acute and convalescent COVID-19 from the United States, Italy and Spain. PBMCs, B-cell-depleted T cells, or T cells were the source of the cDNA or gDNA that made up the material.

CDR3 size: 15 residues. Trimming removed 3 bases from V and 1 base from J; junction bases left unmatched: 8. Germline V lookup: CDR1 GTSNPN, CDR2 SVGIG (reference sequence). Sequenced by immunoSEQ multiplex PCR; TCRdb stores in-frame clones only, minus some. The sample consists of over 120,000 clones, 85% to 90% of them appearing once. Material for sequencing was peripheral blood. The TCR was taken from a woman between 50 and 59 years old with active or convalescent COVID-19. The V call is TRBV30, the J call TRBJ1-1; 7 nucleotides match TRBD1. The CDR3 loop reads CAWRESGGTNTEAFF. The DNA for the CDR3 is TGTGCCTGGAGGGAATCAGGGGGGACGAACACTGAAGCTTTCTTT.